Listed here are 21 T cell receptor beta chains from one sample, sequenced in a study of CD4 T cells in relation to SARS-CoV-2 and coronaviruses. Unexposed donor CD4+ T cells date from about 2011-2018, before the COVID-19 pandemic. After about 11 days of culture, CD4+ T cells were isolated. No antigen is known for these receptors. The repertoire was sequenced with immunoSEQ multiplex PCR; TCRdb's copy has only in-frame clones and lacks some. The sample holds about 30,000 clones, about three quarters seen once. Source material: CD4+ T cells from PBMCs, cultured in vitro. These receptors were taken from a human donor in good health.

This sequence joins TRBV19 and TRBJ1-5; D is undetermined. With 5 bases removed from V and 6 bases from J, the gap between germline ends came to 11 bases. Germline V CDR1 and CDR2: LNHDA, SQIVND (reference sequence). This CDR3 comprises 13 residues. The CDR3 reads CASSPQVLQPQHF. CDR3 coding DNA: TGTGCCAGTAGTCCCCAGGTACTTCAGCCCCAGCATTTT.

The chain carries TRBV9 and TRBJ2-6, with 7 bases fitting TRBD2. V trimming: 0 bases; J trimming: 0 bases; junction bases outside the gene matches: 24. The V gene's germline CDR1 is SGDLS and CDR2 YYNGEE. There are 24 residues in the CDR3. DNA for the CDR3: TGTGCCAGCAGCGTAGACTCCAGCCCCTCGGTCCTCTGGCGGGAGAGCTCTGGGGCCAACGTCCTGACTTTC. Protein sequence: CASSVDSSPSVLWRESSGANVLTF.

The table lists this clone with a few counts. J is TRBJ1-6 and V is TRBV19; TRBD1 matches 9 bases. Germline assignment: CDR1 LNHDA and CDR2 SQIVND (reference sequence). The length of the CDR3 is 15 residues. Trimming took 6 bases from V and 6 from J; bases not matched to a gene: 6. The CDR3 is CASSAGTGSNSPLHF. The DNA for the CDR3 is TGTGCCAGTAGCGCTGGGACAGGGAGTAATTCACCCCTCCACTTT.

The gene calls are TRBV7-2 and TRBJ2-1, with 12 bases that match TRBD2. The CDR3 has 15 amino acids. Trimming at V came to 8 bases and at J to 8 bases, leaving 10 bases not matched to a gene. Germline V gene sequence: CDR1 SGHTA, CDR2 FQGNSA. This CDR3 reads CASGLLAGGPDEQFF. CDR3 nucleotide sequence: TGTGCCAGCGGCCTACTAGCGGGAGGCCCCGATGAGCAGTTCTTC.

This clone was detected a few times. This chain connects TRBV11-2 to TRBJ2-7; a weak D match, TRBD2 (6 bases). The CDR3 spans 16 residues. Trimming took off 4 bases at V and 3 bases at J, with 19 bases between the two ends. From germline, CDR1 is SGHAT and CDR2 FQNNGV. The CDR3 region is CASSSLRRRGSYEQYF. The CDR3 DNA is TGTGCCAGCAGCTCCCTACGTCGGCGGGGAAGCTACGAGCAGTACTTC. Together with reference TRBV11-2 and TRBJ2-7, the CDR3 gives the full variable domain: EAGVAQSPRYKIIEKRQSVAFWCNPISGHATLYWYQQILGQGPKLLIQFQNNGVVDDSQLPKDRFSAERLKGVDSTLKIQPAKLEDSAVYLCASSSLRRRGSYEQYFGPGTRLTVT.

This chain links TRBV11-2 with TRBJ2-7; TRBD1 agrees at 9 bases. CDR1 and CDR2 (germline): SGHAT, FQNNGV. Trimming removed 5 bases from V and 3 bases from J; junction bases left unmatched: 11. The CDR3 runs to 16 residues. CDR3 DNA: TGTGCCAGCAGCCAGCTTCCGGACAGGGGACTCTACGAGCAGTACTTC. It yields the protein CASSQLPDRGLYEQYF.

CDR3 DNA sequence: TGTGCCAGCAGCTTGCGAACTTTGGGGATTTCACCCCTCCACTTT. This sequence encodes CASSLRTLGISPLHF. The chain links TRBV5-6 to TRBJ1-6; D is unresolved. This CDR3 has 15 residues. CDR1 SGHDT and CDR2 YYEEEE come from the germline V gene. Trimming took off 1 base at V and 9 bases at J, with 14 bases between the two ends.

The V call is TRBV5-5, the J call TRBJ1-5; TRBD1 is a possible D gene (5 bases). Germline CDR1 is SGHKS and CDR2 is YYEKEE (reference sequence). CDR3 size: 12 residues. V lost 8 bases to trimming and J lost 7 bases, with 13 bases between them. In DNA form, the CDR3 reads TGTGCCAGTGGACGGAGGGACCAGCCCCAGCATTTT. As protein: CASGRRDQPQHF.

The chain recombines TRBV9 with TRBJ2-1; 7 positions agree with TRBD2. The V segment lost 4 bases and the J segment 4 bases; nucleotides outside the gene matches: 8. The CDR3 loop spans 15 amino acids. Germline CDR1 and CDR2: SGDLS and YYNGEE. CDR3 coding DNA: TGTGCCAGCAGCCTCGGACTAGATGCTTACAATGAGCAGTTCTTC. This translates into CASSLGLDAYNEQFF.

This chain uses TRBV2 with TRBJ2-3; tentatively, D is TRBD1 (5 bases). The CDR3 has 16 amino acids. Deletions cut 2 bases from V and 2 bases from J, with 14 bases between. Germline lookup yields CDR1 SNHLY and CDR2 FYNNEI. The CDR3 sequence is CASSEQGPVPTDTQYF. CDR3 nucleotide sequence: TGTGCCAGCAGTGAACAGGGCCCCGTACCCACAGATACGCAGTATTTT.

The J gene is TRBJ2-2, the V gene TRBV6-6; D not resolved. The V end was cut by 2 bases, the J end by 3 bases, with 13 bases between. Germline V gives CDR1 MNHNY, CDR2 SVGAGI (reference sequence). The CDR3 length is 16 residues. CDR3 nucleotide sequence: TGTGCCAGCAGTTACCCTCAAGAACCGCACACCGGGGAGCTGTTTTTT. This translates into CASSYPQEPHTGELFF.

CDR3 nucleotides: TGTGCCAGCAGTCCCGGGACAGGGCGTCAGCCCCAGCATTTT. It specifies CASSPGTGRQPQHF. The chain joins TRBV6-2 or TRBV6-3 to TRBJ1-5; TRBD1 aligns across 9 bases. CDR1 is MNHEY and CDR2 is SVGEGT in the germline V gene. The V gene end was trimmed by 5 bases and the J gene end by 6 bases; junction bases not matched to a gene: 5. The CDR3 is made up of 14 amino acids.

The chain links TRBV4-3 to TRBJ2-3, with 8 bases matching TRBD2. Germline V gives CDR1 LGHNA, CDR2 YSLEER. The length of the CDR3 is 19 residues. V lost 1 base, J lost 0 bases, and 12 bases stayed unmatched. CDR3 in DNA: TGCGCCAGCAGCCAAGGGATTCGTTGGCGGGAGGAGAGCACAGATACGCAGTATTTT. Translated, it gives CASSQGIRWREESTDTQYF.

The J gene is TRBJ2-1, the V gene TRBV7-2; unclear D gene. V was pared by 1 base and J by 5 bases, with 6 bases between. This CDR3 has 13 amino acids. Per the germline V gene, CDR1 is SGHTA and CDR2 is FQGNSA. The CDR3 protein is CASSLVADNEQFF. CDR3 nucleotides: TGTGCCAGCAGCTTAGTGGCAGACAATGAGCAGTTCTTC.

The V call is TRBV19, the J call TRBJ2-3; tentatively, D is TRBD1 (6 bases). V lost 6 bases, J lost 6 bases, and 19 bases lay in between. CDR3 length: 15 amino acids. Germline CDR1 and CDR2: LNHDA and SQIVND (reference sequence). The CDR3 nucleotides are TGTGCCAGTAGCAGAACCGCCGGACAGCCCGATACGCAGTATTTT. Its protein product is CASSRTAGQPDTQYF.

The chain uses TRBV9 and TRBJ2-7, with 7 bases that match TRBD2. Germline CDR1 and CDR2: SGDLS and YYNGEE. V trimming: 0 bases; J trimming: 1 base; junction bases outside the gene matches: 7. This CDR3 spans 16 amino acids. CDR3 sequence reads: CASSVGGGSGSYEQYF. The DNA for the CDR3 is TGTGCCAGCAGCGTAGGCGGGGGTTCAGGGTCCTACGAGCAGTACTTC.

The chain employs TRBV6-2 or TRBV6-3 and TRBJ1-1; no clear D gene. This CDR3 has 16 amino acids. V lost 6 bases, J lost 0 bases, and 17 bases lay in between. The V gene's germline CDR1 is MNHEY and CDR2 SVGEGT. The CDR3 DNA reads TGTGCCAGCAGCTCCTCCTATGGCTACATGAACACTGAAGCTTTCTTT. Translation gives CASSSSYGYMNTEAFF.

The chain has TRBV6-5 and TRBJ2-7, with a possible D match to TRBD2 (6 bases). Germline CDR1 is MNHEY and CDR2 is SVGAGI. V was clipped by 0 bases and J by 0 bases, with 9 bases between them. CDR3 length: 15 amino acids. Here the CDR3 DNA reads TGTGCCAGCAGTTACTCTAGCGGACTCTCCTACGAGCAGTACTTC. This sequence encodes CASSYSSGLSYEQYF.

The chain combines TRBV19 with TRBJ2-1, with D perhaps TRBD1 (7 bases). This CDR3 is built from 15 residues. CDR1 LNHDA and CDR2 SQIVND come from the germline V gene (reference sequence). The V gene lost 6 bases and the J gene lost 6 bases, with 18 bases spanning the gap. CDR3 region: CASSPTGIGSNEQFF. CDR3 coding DNA: TGTGCCAGTAGCCCGACAGGGATCGGGAGCAATGAGCAGTTCTTC.

This clone was found once. The chain joins TRBV18 to TRBJ2-3; 10 nucleotides align to TRBD2. The V gene's germline CDR1 is KGHSH and CDR2 LQKENI. Losses at the gene ends were 6 bases for V and 4 bases for J; bases not matched to a gene: 7. The CDR3 covers 15 residues. CDR3 coding DNA: TGTGCCAGCTCGTTGACCGGGACTAGCGCAGATACGCAGTATTTT. Amino acid sequence: CASSLTGTSADTQYF.

J is TRBJ2-3 and V is TRBV5-1; 10 bases map to TRBD2. The ends lost 0 bases at V and 1 base at J; junction bases unmatched: 8. Germline V lookup: CDR1 SGHRS, CDR2 YFSETQ. The CDR3 runs 18 residues. The CDR3: CASSLESGGGAGTDTQYF. The CDR3, as DNA: TGCGCCAGCAGCTTGGAGAGCGGGGGGGGAGCGGGCACAGATACGCAGTATTTT.